The rows below give T cell receptor beta chains drawn from one sample of a study of blood T cell repertoires in COVID-19. Using immunoSEQ multiplex PCR, the repertoire was profiled, and TCRdb retains in-frame clones only, with some absent. The table includes 70,000 to 95,000 clones, 70% to 90% detected once. The source material was peripheral blood. Receptors originate from a woman older than 75 with active COVID-19. Both conserved end residues are part of each CDR3. Each record gives: CDR3 protein, CDR3 DNA, D gene, J gene, V gene, clone size. The D gene is left open where the match is weak. Expanded clones are given a class, and other clones once, few, many or no size at all.

CDR3: CASSLDSPGQYF; DNA: TGTGCCAGCAGCTTAGATTCCCCGGGGCAGTACTTC; D: NA; J: TRBJ2-7; V: TRBV7-2; size: NA
CDR3: CASSYERGTEAFF; DNA: TGTGCCAGCAGCTACGAAAGGGGCACTGAAGCTTTCTTT; D: NA; J: TRBJ1-1; V: TRBV6-5; size: NA
CDR3: CASSTTGNTDTQYF; DNA: TGTGCCAGCAGTACGACAGGGAACACAGATACGCAGTATTTT; D: TRBD1; J: TRBJ2-3; V: TRBV28; size: NA
CDR3: CATSRNIRWGDTDTQYF; DNA: TGTGCCACCAGCAGAAATATCCGTTGGGGCGACACAGATACGCAGTATTTT; D: NA; J: TRBJ2-3; V: TRBV15; size: NA
CDR3: CASSYSSQGGSASGVTDTQYF; DNA: TGTGCCAGCAGTTACTCCTCTCAAGGGGGTTCGGCTAGCGGGGTCACAGATACGCAGTATTTT; D: TRBD2; J: TRBJ2-3; V: TRBV6-2/TRBV6-3; size: NA
CDR3: CASSPIAGTQGLDTQYF; DNA: TGCGCCAGCAGCCCCATAGCGGGGACCCAAGGACTAGATACGCAGTATTTT; D: TRBD2; J: TRBJ2-3; V: TRBV5-1; size: NA
CDR3: CASRRTSWGTGELFF; DNA: TGTGCCAGCAGGAGGACTAGCTGGGGGACCGGGGAGCTGTTTTTT; D: TRBD2; J: TRBJ2-2; V: TRBV27; size: NA
CDR3: CASSPSGETQYF; DNA: TGTGCCAGCTCCCCCTCGGGGGAGACCCAGTACTTC; D: NA; J: TRBJ2-5; V: TRBV18; size: NA
CDR3: CASSQDPGTRAGELFF; DNA: TGTGCCAGCAGCCAAGACCCCGGGACTAGGGCCGGGGAGCTGTTTTTT; D: TRBD2; J: TRBJ2-2; V: TRBV4-2; size: NA
CDR3: CASSGPPGDNQPQHF; DNA: TGTGCCAGCAGCGGACCCCCCGGGGACAATCAGCCCCAGCATTTT; D: NA; J: TRBJ1-5; V: TRBV9; size: NA
CDR3: CASSQGRPQHF; DNA: TGTGCCAGTAGTCAGGGTCGGCCCCAGCATTTT; D: NA; J: TRBJ1-5; V: TRBV19; size: NA
CDR3: CASSLVWQGIQETQYF; DNA: TGTGCCAGCAGCTTAGTGTGGCAGGGGATCCAAGAGACCCAGTACTTC; D: NA; J: TRBJ2-5; V: TRBV11-2; size: NA
CDR3: CASKALAGIWQFF; DNA: TGTGCCAGCAAGGCCCTAGCTGGCATCTGGCAGTTCTTC; D: NA; J: TRBJ2-1; V: TRBV28; size: NA
CDR3: CASSTTGVHYEQYF; DNA: TGTGCCAGCAGCACGACTGGCGTCCACTACGAGCAGTACTTC; D: NA; J: TRBJ2-7; V: TRBV6-2/TRBV6-3; size: NA
CDR3: CASSARQGGTGELFF; DNA: TGTGCCAGCAGCGCCCGACAGGGGGGGACCGGGGAGCTGTTTTTT; D: TRBD1; J: TRBJ2-2; V: TRBV11-3; size: NA
CDR3: CASSLGRGQGSDTQYF; DNA: TGTGCCAGCAGCTTAGGTCGAGGACAGGGTTCAGATACGCAGTATTTT; D: TRBD1; J: TRBJ2-3; V: TRBV7-7; size: NA
CDR3: CASSYSTWGRRMANVLTF; DNA: TGTGCCAGCAGTTATTCTACCTGGGGGCGCAGGATGGCCAACGTCCTGACTTTC; D: NA; J: TRBJ2-6; V: TRBV6-2/TRBV6-3; size: NA
CDR3: CSVDRTQGNEQFF; DNA: TGCAGCGTTGATCGTACACAGGGAAATGAGCAGTTCTTC; D: NA; J: TRBJ2-1; V: TRBV29-1; size: NA
CDR3: CASSTLAGEGRRYNEQFF; DNA: TGTGCCAGCAGTACCCTAGCGGGAGAGGGAAGAAGGTACAATGAGCAGTTCTTC; D: TRBD2; J: TRBJ2-1; V: TRBV28; size: NA
CDR3: CASSQDSTDTQYF; DNA: TGTGCCAGCAGTCAAGACTCGACAGATACGCAGTATTTT; D: NA; J: TRBJ2-3; V: TRBV13; size: NA
CDR3: CASSLGRAKNIQYF; DNA: TGTGCCAGCAGCTTGGGGAGAGCCAAAAACATTCAGTACTTC; D: NA; J: TRBJ2-4; V: TRBV11-2; size: NA
CDR3: CASSQAGGPYNSPLHF; DNA: TGTGCCAGCAGCCAAGCAGGGGGCCCCTATAATTCACCCCTCCACTTT; D: TRBD1; J: TRBJ1-6; V: TRBV3-1/TRBV3-2; size: NA
CDR3: CATSMTGFLGYEQYF; DNA: TGTGCCACCAGCATGACAGGTTTCCTCGGGTACGAGCAGTACTTC; D: NA; J: TRBJ2-7; V: TRBV15; size: NA
CDR3: CASSPTGQYNSNQPQHF; DNA: TGTGCCAGCAGCCCGACCGGACAGTACAATAGCAATCAGCCCCAGCATTTT; D: NA; J: TRBJ1-5; V: TRBV4-2; size: once
CDR3: CASSYRGTGGPRGYTF; DNA: TGTGCCAGCAGTTACAGGGGGACAGGGGGTCCTCGTGGCTACACCTTC; D: TRBD1; J: TRBJ1-2; V: TRBV6-5; size: NA
CDR3: CASSDGPSSVEQFF; DNA: TGTGCCAGCAGTGACGGTCCTAGCTCCGTTGAGCAGTTCTTC; D: NA; J: TRBJ2-1; V: TRBV6-4; size: NA
CDR3: CASSTTGDAYEQYF; DNA: TGTGCCAGCAGTACCACAGGGGACGCCTACGAGCAGTACTTC; D: TRBD1; J: TRBJ2-7; V: TRBV6-6; size: NA
CDR3: CASSLGNREGLNEQFF; DNA: TGTGCCAGCAGCTTAGGGAACCGGGAGGGCCTCAATGAGCAGTTCTTC; D: TRBD2; J: TRBJ2-1; V: TRBV7-3; size: NA
CDR3: CASSPTSGRLNEQFF; DNA: TGCGCCAGCAGCCCGACTAGCGGGAGACTCAATGAGCAGTTCTTC; D: TRBD2; J: TRBJ2-1; V: TRBV4-3; size: NA
CDR3: CASTRRVGRRPYEQYF; DNA: TGTGCCAGCACCCGGCGGGTGGGCCGTAGGCCCTACGAGCAGTACTTC; D: NA; J: TRBJ2-7; V: TRBV28; size: NA
CDR3: CAISVGTSGIVGTDTQYF; DNA: TGTGCCATCAGCGTCGGGACTAGCGGGATAGTTGGGACAGATACGCAGTATTTT; D: TRBD2; J: TRBJ2-3; V: TRBV10-3; size: few
CDR3: CASSGTDWGETQYF; DNA: TGCGCCAGCAGCGGGACAGATTGGGGAGAGACCCAGTACTTC; D: TRBD1; J: TRBJ2-5; V: TRBV5-1; size: NA
CDR3: CASSQTANYGYTF; DNA: TGTGCCAGCAGCCAGACAGCTAACTATGGCTACACCTTC; D: NA; J: TRBJ1-2; V: TRBV6-2/TRBV6-3; size: NA
CDR3: CASSLMQGDNEQFF; DNA: TGTGCCAGCAGCTTAATGCAGGGGGATAATGAGCAGTTCTTC; D: TRBD1; J: TRBJ2-1; V: TRBV7-3; size: few
CDR3: CASRIDRGQGETQYF; DNA: TGTGCCAGCAGAATAGACAGGGGACAGGGAGAGACCCAGTACTTC; D: TRBD1; J: TRBJ2-5; V: TRBV7-2; size: NA
CDR3: CASRRRDREISLAKNIQYF; DNA: TGCGCCAGCAGGAGACGGGACAGGGAAATCAGCCTAGCCAAAAACATTCAGTACTTC; D: TRBD1; J: TRBJ2-4; V: TRBV10-1; size: NA
CDR3: CASSGRGDTQYF; DNA: TGTGCCAGCAGCGGGAGGGGGGATACGCAGTATTTT; D: NA; J: TRBJ2-3; V: TRBV7-9; size: once
CDR3: CASSPGPLDTEAFF; DNA: TGTGCCAGCAGCCCCGGTCCTCTGGACACTGAAGCTTTCTTT; D: NA; J: TRBJ1-1; V: TRBV7-3; size: NA